The 7 T cell receptor beta chains given below trace back to one sample, sequenced in a study of cytomegalovirus exposure and HLA in healthy donors. Vbeta (60) and Jbeta (13) primers were used in the PCR. Generated by immunoSEQ multiplex PCR, the TCRdb table keeps only in-frame clones and is missing some. The sample includes around 150,000 clones, around four fifths of them seen just once. The sequenced sample consisted of PBMCs. The receptors stem from a male donor in good health and CMV-seronegative.

The gene calls are TRBV13 and TRBJ2-5; possibly TRBD2 for D (6 bases). Germline V gene sequence: CDR1 PRHDT, CDR2 FYEKMQ (reference sequence). V dropped 5 bases and J dropped 5 bases, with 21 bases sitting between them. The CDR3 consists of 16 residues. CDR3 protein: CASSRRLVMGYETQYF. CDR3 sequence (DNA): TGTGCCAGCAGCCGCCGACTAGTTATGGGGTACGAGACCCAGTACTTC.

The chain joins TRBV2 to TRBJ2-1, with 10 bases lining up with TRBD1. J gave up 7 bases and V 4 bases, and 7 bases lay outside the gene matches. Germline CDR1 SNHLY, CDR2 FYNNEI. This CDR3 spans 15 amino acids. In DNA form, the CDR3 reads TGTGCCAGCAGTGGGGACAGGGGAAGGGGAAATGAGCAGTTCTTC. Its translation: CASSGDRGRGNEQFF. Full variable domain (rest looked up from reference TRBV2 and TRBJ2-1): EPEVTQTPSHQVTQMGQEVILRCVPISNHLYFYWYRQILGQKVEFLVSFYNNEISEKSEIFDDQFSVERPDGSNFTLKIRSTKLEDSAMYFCASSGDRGRGNEQFFGPGTRLTVL.

CDR3 protein: CASSLSGNNQPQHF. The CDR3 DNA reads as TGTGCCAGCAGTTTATCAGGGAACAATCAGCCCCAGCATTTT. V is TRBV6-6 and J is TRBJ1-5, with a tentative D call TRBD1 (5 bases). Trimming pared 4 bases from V and 3 bases from J, leaving 10 bases between. This CDR3 is 14 amino acids long. CDR1 and CDR2 (germline): MNHNY, SVGAGI (reference sequence).

This clone occurred a few times. This chain uses TRBV6-1 with TRBJ1-5, with D unclear. Trimming removed 3 bases at V and 3 bases at J, with 9 bases between. CDR3 size: 14 residues. Germline assignment: CDR1 MNHNS and CDR2 SASEGT. CDR3 loop: CASSEAADNQPQHF. CDR3 bases: TGTGCCAGCAGTGAGGCGGCAGACAATCAGCCCCAGCATTTT.

The CDR3 sequence is CASSFRTGVLAGYNEQFF. CDR3 coding DNA: TGTGCCAGCAGCTTTCGGACAGGGGTACTAGCGGGGTACAATGAGCAGTTCTTC. V gene TRBV13 combines with J gene TRBJ2-1; D perhaps matches TRBD2 (10 bases). V was cut by 3 bases and J by 4 bases, with 22 bases left in between. The germline V gene encodes CDR1 PRHDT and CDR2 FYEKMQ (reference sequence). The CDR3 spans 18 residues.

The genes are TRBV29-1 and TRBJ1-3, with TRBD1 as a possible D gene (5 bases). V was pared by 7 bases and J by 4 bases, with 14 bases between. There are 13 residues in the CDR3. CDR1 is SQVTM and CDR2 is ANQGSEA in the germline V gene. The CDR3 sequence is CSARGAGGNTIYF. The CDR3, as DNA: TGCAGCGCCCGCGGGGCAGGCGGAAACACCATATATTTT.

This sequence joins TRBV9 and TRBJ2-7; TRBD1 matches at 8 bases. The length of the CDR3 is 14 residues. Germline assignment: CDR1 SGDLS and CDR2 YYNGEE. Trimming took 0 bases from V and 2 from J; bases not matched to a gene: 1. The CDR3: CASSVGDRTYEQYF. The CDR3 DNA sequence: TGTGCCAGCAGCGTAGGGGACAGGACCTACGAGCAGTACTTC.